The clone carrying this T cell receptor (beta chain) was picked up one time. Its antigen is still unknown. Random-hexamer reverse transcription was applied to roughly 0.5 to 1 ug RNA. An immunoSEQ multiplex PCR amplified TCR beta CDR3 over 54 Vbeta and 13 Jbeta. Using its own MiXCR run on the immunoSEQ multiplex PCR reads, TCRdb lists one record per CDR3 protein. Of 150,000 to 180,000 distinct CDR3 sequences in the sample, 95% to 96% are singletons; the top ten hold 0.15%. This sample is part of a study of CD8 T cells in Susac syndrome. Study results and caveats: In its TCR sequencing and HLA analysis, the study acknowledged that the number of individuals was relatively small.

Sequencing targeted TCR beta in blood CD8+ and CD4+ T cells. The multiple sclerosis controls were treatment-naive patients, and their relapsing-remitting disease was stable or active. CDR1 is MNHEY and CDR2 is SVGAGI in the germline V gene. The CDR3 is 12 amino acids. Trimming left V 2 bases short and J 14 bases short, with 12 bases between. Sequencing input: CD8+ T cells from PBMCs. This clonotype originated in a human donor with multiple sclerosis. The chain has TRBV6-5 and TRBJ2-2, with a tentative D call TRBD1 (5 bases). This CDR3 is CASSYDPDSLFF. CDR3 sequence (DNA): TGTGCCAGCAGTTACGACCCCGACAGCCTGTTTTTT.